A single T cell receptor beta chain is shown here with its context. Its antigen specificity is not known. No much larger clonotype is one base removed from it; base qualities were not supplied. This sample stems from a study of Ad26.COV2.S vaccination and SARS-CoV-2 variants (dated by TCRdb to about 2021). Context from the whole study: Donors in the vaccine arm were drawn from COV1001, a multicentre, randomized, double-blind, placebo-controlled phase I-IIa trial testing Ad26.COV2.S in healthy adults. Ad26.COV2.S was administered intramuscularly at 5 x 10^10 or 1 x 10^11 viral particles, either as a single shot or as two shots given 56 days apart. TCRbeta repertoire sequencing was used to assess the specificity and breadth of SARS-CoV-2-reactive T cell receptors after Ad26.COV2.S vaccination. The TCR-sequenced set comprised approximately 32 samples: around 20 Ad26.COV2.S vaccine recipients, 5 placebo recipients and 8 SARS-CoV-2 convalescent individuals. Trial participants were randomized into five groups of five: low-dose or high-dose Ad26.COV2.S given once or twice, or placebo on both occasions. Investigators remained blinded to trial group allocation during experiments and outcome assessment. On the study overall, not on this receptor specifically: Vaccine and placebo recipients had similar non-spike TCR breadth, a finding consistent with the vaccine containing only spike. Higher spike-specific TCR breadth was observed in Ad26.COV2.S recipients than in placebo recipients (P = 0.0014). The authors noted that total T cell responses may have been underestimated by the TCR breadth and depth analyses. After vaccination, spike-specific CD8+ and CD4+ T cell responses were reported to show substantial breadth. The study lacked the statistical power to compare responses across vaccine doses or regimens.

Cut back by 10 bases and 4 bases, the V and J ends lie 13 bases apart. In the germline V gene, CDR1 corresponds to MDHEN and CDR2 to SYDVKM. The CDR3, from cysteine to phenylalanine, totals 12 residues. Only the CDR3 region is kept as DNA, spanning 36 bases read in frame from base 1. The sample's treatment or condition label, decoded: around 19 received Ad26.COV2.S at low or high dose, single or two shots; 5 received placebo; per-sample allocation not given. Repertoires of vaccine and placebo recipients were sequenced from samples taken on day 63 after the first injection. In Cohort 1b, roughly 25 adults aged 18-55 years were enrolled at a single site in Boston, USA, between 29 July and 7 August 2020. As a vaccine, Ad26.COV2.S was a replication-incompetent adenovirus type 26 vector that expressed a prefusion-stabilized SARS-CoV-2 spike protein derived from the original Wuhan strain. The immunoSEQ Assay was the method used to sequence TCRbeta CDR3 regions. After extraction, genomic DNA underwent amplification by bias-controlled multiplex PCR, followed by high-throughput sequencing. From the authors' description of their analysis: Collapsing and filtering of sequences were performed to quantify the absolute abundance of each unique TCRbeta CDR3 region. T cell fraction was estimated by normalizing TCRbeta template counts to usable DNA, with usable DNA measured through amplification of reference genes found in all nucleated cells. Repertoire TCRs were annotated as SARS-CoV-2-specific when V gene, CDR3 amino acid sequence and J gene were exactly matched to a known reactive TCR set. MIRA supplied the reference SARS-CoV-2 TCR set, which was filtered for enrichment in COVID-19-positive ImmuneCODE repertoires so that public or cross-reactive TCRs were removed. Drawing on the MIRA antigens, annotated TCRs were analysed further at the level of specific ORF or position within ORF. Breadth was defined as the number of annotated unique rearrangements divided by the total number of unique productive rearrangements, and depth was defined as the summed frequency of the annotated unique rearrangements. Two-sided Wilcoxon rank-sum tests were applied when comparing TCR breadth between groups. TCRdb limited this immuneACCESS table to in-frame rearrangements with V and J called. A share of clones is missing; checked studies link under half to unresolved V genes, and the rest is unexplained. The V and J calls and clone size come from that table; D and trimming were worked out from the DNA. This sample holds more than 300,000 clones; over 80% were observed only once. The biggest ten clones account for approximately 2.1% of the sample.

The chain was built from TRBV28 and TRBJ1-2; possibly the D gene is TRBD1, per 6 matching bases. The sequencing here drew on peripheral blood, taken in a trial of Ad26.COV2.S vaccine versus placebo. This TCR was sampled from a person between 18 and 65 years old who received the Ad26.COV2.S COVID-19 vaccine or a placebo. The CDR3 loop reads CATRRDIYGYTF. The DNA reads TGTGCCACCCGAAGGGACATCTATGGCTACACCTTC.